This T cell receptor (beta chain) derives from a study of cytomegalovirus exposure and HLA in healthy donors. Study at large: A data release that came early held approximately 85 million unique TCRs from HLA-typed donors. For the 300 to 400 genotyped donors, more than 80% fell within the Caucasian-associated ancestry cluster. Study outcomes and limitations: Sequencing probably produced one cluster of sequence variants that were highly shared. Cytomegalovirus-associated TCR beta chains were listed, numbering around 150.

Details on this clone: Its target is unknown.

PCR was performed using 60 Vbeta and 13 Jbeta primers. Sequenced by immunoSEQ multiplex PCR; TCRdb stores in-frame clones only, minus some. The data hold 100,000 to 120,000 clones, with 60% to 80% observed a single time. This receptor was taken from a man between 18 and 29 years old in good health and CMV-seropositive. Sequencing was done on a sample of PBMCs.

DNA of the CDR3: TGCGCCAGCAGTTTCGACAGGGTGAACACTGAAGCTTTCTTT. This codes for CASSFDRVNTEAFF. V and J are TRBV10-2 and TRBJ1-1, with 7 bases lining up with TRBD1. Germline lookup yields CDR1 WSHSY and CDR2 SAAADI. This CDR3 has 14 residues. Losses at the gene ends were 5 bases for V and 0 bases for J; bases not matched to a gene: 3.